This TCR beta chain was sequenced for a study of cytomegalovirus exposure and HLA in healthy donors. Study-level findings and limits: A later analysis revealed that TCR association rates differed between HLA loci, peaking at DRB1 and bottoming out at HLA-C. Most CMV-associated TCR beta chains were later found to appear HLA-restricted.

In the PCR, 60 Vbeta and 13 Jbeta primers were used. Clones were read by immunoSEQ multiplex PCR, and TCRdb kept only the in-frame ones, dropping some. The sample includes 170,000 or so clones, approximately 84% of them seen just once. On this clone itself: The antigen remains unidentified.

The specimen sequenced was PBMCs. The clonotype comes from a man between 18 and 35 years old in good health and CMV-seronegative.

The CDR3, as DNA: TGTGCCAGCAGCCTCCGCCGGTCCTACAATGAGCAGTTCTTC. It translates to CASSLRRSYNEQFF. V and J are TRBV14 and TRBJ2-1; D remains unclear. The length of the CDR3 is 14 residues. V was clipped by 4 bases and J by 1 base, with 8 bases between them. The germline V gene encodes CDR1 SGHDN and CDR2 FVKESK.